Listed here are 30 T cell receptor beta chains from one sample, sequenced in a study of cytomegalovirus exposure and HLA in healthy donors. Amplification used 60 Vbeta primers and 13 Jbeta primers. The protocol was immunoSEQ multiplex PCR, while the TCRdb copy is restricted to in-frame clones and leaves out a portion. The table records under 200,000 clones, roughly 82% of them present only once. Source material: PBMCs. The receptors here all came from a woman aged 45-65 years in good health and CMV-seronegative.

V usage is TRBV12-2 and J usage is TRBJ2-1; the table gives TRBD2 as D, unverified against the DNA. TRBV12-2 is a pseudogene locus. The CDR3 has 16 residues. CDR3 in DNA: TGTGCAAGTCGTCATCCCGGGTCTCCCCGGCTCAATGAGCAGTTCTTC. It translates to CASRHPGSPRLNEQFF.

The rearrangement links TRBV28 to TRBJ1-1; D possibly corresponds to TRBD1 (6 bases). Trimming pared 8 bases from V and 13 bases from J, leaving 20 bases between. The CDR3 totals 12 residues. Germline V CDR1 and CDR2: MDHEN, SYDVKM. The CDR3 DNA sequence: TGTGCCAGCTTAGGACAGCTCATTGGTGTTTTCTTT. This encodes CASLGQLIGVFF.

The chain is built from TRBV5-4 and TRBJ2-3; unclear D gene. The ends were cut back, 0 bases at V and 0 bases at J, with 5 bases in the middle. The germline V gene encodes CDR1 SGHNT and CDR2 YYREEE (reference sequence). The CDR3 sequence is 14 residues long. Here the CDR3 DNA reads TGTGCCAGCAGCTTGGACTTTAGCACAGATACGCAGTATTTT. It codes for CASSLDFSTDTQYF.

The chain couples TRBV7-9 to TRBJ2-1; D ambiguous. The CDR3 is 13 amino acids. V lost 3 bases to trimming and J lost 5 bases, with 8 bases between them. Per germline, CDR1 SEHNR and CDR2 FQNEAQ (reference sequence). The DNA of the CDR3 is TGTGCCAGCAGCTTGTTCGAGGACAATGAGCAGTTCTTC. Amino acid sequence: CASSLFEDNEQFF.

V usage is TRBV19 and J usage is TRBJ2-7; 7 bases are a match to TRBD1. The CDR3 is 13 residues long. The V and J ends lost 6 bases and 3 bases, in that order; junction bases with no gene match: 5. Germline CDR1 reads LNHDA; CDR2 reads SQIVND (reference sequence). CDR3 nucleotide sequence: TGTGCCAGTAGCAGGGGGAGTATCTACGAGCAGTACTTC. Translation: CASSRGSIYEQYF.

The chain employs TRBV5-1 and TRBJ2-1; 9 bases agree with TRBD2. The V gene's germline CDR1 is SGHRS and CDR2 YFSETQ. V shed 4 bases and J 9 bases; nucleotides not matched to a gene: 20. The CDR3 covers 18 residues. CDR3 region: CASSTRPRLADYNGEQFF. CDR3 nucleotides: TGCGCCAGCAGCACCCGCCCAAGACTAGCGGACTACAATGGTGAGCAGTTCTTC.

The gene calls are TRBV7-6 and TRBJ2-1, with D possibly matching TRBD2 (5 bases). The CDR3 length is 16 residues. Germline V gene data show CDR1 as SGHVS and CDR2 as FNYEAQ. V was pared by 1 base and J by 3 bases, with 13 bases between. The CDR3, as DNA: TGTGCCAGCAGCTTAGAAGGTCTAGCCATCTACAATGAGCAGTTCTTC. The encoded protein is CASSLEGLAIYNEQFF.

CDR3: CASSPRWSGGAVGADTQYF. CDR3 sequence (DNA): TGTGCCAGCAGCCCCCGTTGGAGCGGGGGGGCGGTTGGTGCAGATACGCAGTATTTT. The gene calls are TRBV7-2 and TRBJ2-3; 10 bases fit TRBD2. The CDR3 contains 19 residues. The germline V gene encodes CDR1 SGHTA and CDR2 FQGNSA. After removal of 5 bases from V and 4 bases from J, the junction contained 18 bases not matched to a gene.

This sequence joins TRBV11-2 and TRBJ1-1, with no clear D. V lost 0 bases and J lost 0, with 17 bases in between. Looked up from germline, CDR1 is SGHAT and CDR2 is FQNNGV. This CDR3 comprises 18 residues. CDR3 residues: CASSLEGRAHKMNTEAFF. In nucleotides, the CDR3 is TGTGCCAGCAGCTTAGAGGGGAGGGCCCACAAGATGAACACTGAAGCTTTCTTT.

The chain couples TRBV28 to TRBJ2-1, with 7 bases lining up with TRBD2. The length of the CDR3 is 15 residues. CDR1 and CDR2 (germline): MDHEN, SYDVKM. V lost 5 bases to trimming and J lost 6 bases; unmatched junction nucleotides: 10. CDR3 bases: TGTGCCAGCAGTCCTCACGACGGGGGGTTCAATGAGCAGTTCTTC. Its protein product is CASSPHDGGFNEQFF. Filled out from reference TRBV28 and TRBJ2-1, the complete variable domain reads DVKVTQSSRYLVKRTGEKVFLECVQDMDHENMFWYRQDPGLGLRLIYFSYDVKMKEKGDIPEGYSVSREKKERFSLILESASTNQTSMYLCASSPHDGGFNEQFFGPGTRLTVL.

Only a few counts were recorded for this clone. V and J are TRBV11-1 and TRBJ2-7, with D perhaps TRBD2 (5 bases). Per the germline V gene, CDR1 is SGHAT and CDR2 is FQDESV (reference sequence). Trimming stripped 5 bases from V and 1 base from J, with 15 bases between. The CDR3 is made up of 15 amino acids. The CDR3 spells CASSAGITRSYEQYF. The CDR3, as DNA: TGTGCCAGCAGCGCCGGGATTACGAGGTCCTACGAGCAGTACTTC.

The chain links TRBV18 to TRBJ2-5, with TRBD1 as a possible D gene (5 bases). The V gene's germline CDR1 is KGHSH and CDR2 LQKENI. Trimming left V 2 bases short and J 2 bases short, with 9 bases between. There are 14 residues in the CDR3. The DNA for the CDR3 is TGTGCCAGCTCACCAATTAACAGGCAAGAGACCCAGTACTTC. Translated: CASSPINRQETQYF.

In its sample, this clone was seen once. V gene TRBV15 combines with J gene TRBJ1-2; 7 bases are shared with TRBD1. Germline V gene lookup returns CDR1 LNHNV and CDR2 YYDKDF (reference sequence). This CDR3 has 18 amino acids. With 0 bases clipped from V and 3 bases from J, the junction kept 13 bases outside the gene matches. CDR3 in amino acids: CATSRDLGRGREDYGYTF. The CDR3 nucleotides are TGTGCCACCAGCAGAGATCTGGGTAGGGGGCGGGAGGACTATGGCTACACCTTC.

The chain joins TRBV29-1 to TRBJ1-1, with a possible D match to TRBD1 (5 bases). Germline CDR1 and CDR2: SQVTM and ANQGSEA. This CDR3 contains 12 residues. Trimming stripped 3 bases from V and 6 bases from J, with 11 bases between. The CDR3 loop is CSVEPGISEAFF. CDR3 sequence (DNA): TGCAGCGTTGAGCCAGGGATCTCTGAAGCTTTCTTT.

This chain connects TRBV28 to TRBJ1-1; possible D gene TRBD1, 6 bases. CDR3 length: 16 amino acids. Per germline, CDR1 MDHEN and CDR2 SYDVKM. Trimming pared 6 bases from V and 1 base from J, leaving 18 bases between. The CDR3 bases are TGTGCCAGCAGCCCCCGGGAGGACAGACAGAACACTGAAGCTTTCTTT. Its protein is CASSPREDRQNTEAFF. Drawing the rest from reference TRBV28 and TRBJ1-1, the complete variable domain is DVKVTQSSRYLVKRTGEKVFLECVQDMDHENMFWYRQDPGLGLRLIYFSYDVKMKEKGDIPEGYSVSREKKERFSLILESASTNQTSMYLCASSPREDRQNTEAFFGQGTRLTVV.

The rearrangement joins TRBV7-2 to TRBJ2-2, with TRBD1 matching 10 bases. The CDR3 totals 15 residues. Germline assignment: CDR1 SGHTA and CDR2 FQGNSA. Trimming took 6 bases from V and 4 from J; bases not matched to a gene: 5. CDR3 amino acids: CASRLGQGSTGELFF. Written as DNA, the CDR3 is TGTGCCAGCAGACTGGGACAGGGGAGCACCGGGGAGCTGTTTTTT. Using reference TRBV7-2 and TRBJ2-2 for the parts outside the CDR3, the full variable domain is GAGVSQSPSNKVTEKGKDVELRCDPISGHTALYWYRQSLGQGLEFLIYFQGNSAPDKSGLPSDRFSAERTGGSVSTLTIQRTQQEDSAVYLCASRLGQGSTGELFFGEGSRLTVL.

The chain recombines TRBV19 with TRBJ1-1, with D perhaps TRBD1 (5 bases). Germline values: CDR1 LNHDA, CDR2 SQIVND (reference sequence). The CDR3 is made up of 13 amino acids. V was pared by 7 bases and J by 5 bases, with 14 bases between. The CDR3 loop reads CASISQVLTEAFF. CDR3 bases: TGTGCCAGTATCTCACAGGTTTTGACTGAAGCTTTCTTT.

The chain is built from TRBV5-6 and TRBJ1-6; D gene uncertain. Germline CDR1 SGHDT, CDR2 YYEEEE. The CDR3 is made up of 14 amino acids. Trimming shortened V by 1 base and J by 8 bases, and 10 bases separated the two germline ends. The CDR3 coding sequence is TGTGCCAGCAGCTTGATCAAACAGTATTCACCCCTCCACTTT. Amino acid sequence: CASSLIKQYSPLHF.

The chain links TRBV5-4 to TRBJ2-5; D might be TRBD1 (5 bases). V lost 0 bases and J lost 1, with 7 bases in between. Per germline, CDR1 SGHNT and CDR2 YYREEE (reference sequence). The CDR3 has 14 residues. CDR3 in amino acids: CASSLGQSQETQYF. CDR3 coding DNA: TGTGCCAGCAGCTTGGGACAGTCCCAAGAGACCCAGTACTTC.

The chain joins TRBV27 to TRBJ2-2, with 7 nucleotides matching TRBD2. The CDR3 length is 14 residues. CDR1 is MNHEY and CDR2 is SMNVEV in the germline V gene (reference sequence). The junction had 4 bases not matched to a gene; V was cut back by 5 bases and J by 4 bases. The CDR3, as DNA: TGTGCCAGCAGTAAAACGGGGGGCACCGGGGAGCTGTTTTTT. Its protein product is CASSKTGGTGELFF.

This clone was seen a handful of times. The V gene is TRBV5-4, the J gene TRBJ2-1; TRBD2 agrees at 11 bases. The germline V gene has CDR1 SGHNT and CDR2 YYREEE (reference sequence). The CDR3 runs 15 residues. V shed 5 bases, J shed 9 bases, and the junction held 10 bases outside the gene matches. The CDR3 sequence is CASSSTSGSPIEQFF. In nucleotides, the CDR3 is TGTGCCAGCAGTTCTACTAGCGGGAGTCCCATTGAGCAGTTCTTC.

The chain combines TRBV14 with TRBJ1-1; a possible D gene is TRBD1 (6 bases). CDR3 size: 15 residues. Germline V CDR1 and CDR2: SGHDN, FVKESK. The V and J ends lost 1 base and 7 bases respectively, with 16 bases between them. This CDR3 reads CASSQGRQVGGEAFF. The CDR3 DNA reads TGTGCCAGCAGCCAAGGTCGACAGGTAGGGGGTGAAGCTTTCTTT.

This clone is a singleton in its sample. The chain couples TRBV6-5 to TRBJ2-1, with D possibly being TRBD2 (6 bases). CDR1 is MNHEY and CDR2 is SVGAGI in the germline V gene. The CDR3 runs 14 residues. V was shortened by 3 bases and J by 0 bases, with 6 bases between the two germline ends. CDR3 DNA sequence: TGTGCCAGCAGTTATAGCGGCTCCTACAATGAGCAGTTCTTC. Its translation is CASSYSGSYNEQFF.

The chain links TRBV28 to TRBJ2-5; 7 bases align to TRBD2. The tail of the sequence fits TRBJ2-7 better, so the J call may be wrong. Germline CDR1 reads MDHEN; CDR2 reads SYDVKM. This CDR3 contains 14 residues. The CDR3 loop is CASSLSVSGYEQYF. The DNA of the CDR3 is TGTGCCAGCAGTTTATCCGTTAGCGGGTACGAGCAGTACTTC.

The chain recombines TRBV10-2 with TRBJ1-5; 8 nucleotides align to TRBD1. The CDR3 loop spans 12 amino acids. With V trimmed by 4 bases and J by 9 bases, 2 bases remained unmatched. CDR1 is WSHSY and CDR2 is SAAADI in the germline V gene. The CDR3 loop is CASSAGGPPQHF. CDR3 coding DNA: TGCGCCAGCAGTGCAGGGGGCCCGCCCCAGCATTTT.

This rearrangement joins TRBV5-1 to TRBJ2-3; 9 positions agree with TRBD1. This CDR3 spans 15 amino acids. From germline, CDR1 is SGHRS and CDR2 YFSETQ. V trimming: 4 bases; J trimming: 5 bases; junction bases outside the gene matches: 8. In DNA, the CDR3 is TGCGCCAGCAGCAACCGGGACAGGGAGGGAGATACGCAGTATTTT. It translates to CASSNRDREGDTQYF. Supplemented by reference TRBV5-1 and TRBJ2-3, the full variable domain reads KAGVTQTPRYLIKTRGQQVTLSCSPISGHRSVSWYQQTPGQGLQFLFEYFSETQRNKGNFPGRFSGRQFSNSRSEMNVSTLELGDSALYLCASSNRDREGDTQYFGPGTRLTVL.

The chain is built from TRBV7-8 and TRBJ2-7, with 9 bases matching TRBD1. Germline CDR1 SGHVS, CDR2 FQNEAQ. The CDR3 consists of 16 residues. V was pared by 0 bases and J by 4 bases, with 7 bases of the junction left unmatched. This CDR3 reads CASSLARTGVRYEQYF. CDR3 bases: TGTGCCAGCAGCTTAGCTCGGACAGGGGTAAGGTACGAGCAGTACTTC.

The chain joins TRBV2 to TRBJ1-3; the D gene is possibly TRBD1 (5 bases). The V end was cut by 4 bases, the J end by 3 bases, with 13 bases between. The germline V gene has CDR1 SNHLY and CDR2 FYNNEI. This CDR3 has 15 amino acids. The CDR3 is CASSVRRASGNTIYF. CDR3 DNA: TGTGCCAGCAGTGTCCGCAGGGCCAGTGGAAACACCATATATTTT.

The rearrangement uses TRBV11-3 and TRBJ2-1, with TRBD1 matching over 9 bases. CDR1 and CDR2 (germline): SGHNT, YENEEA. The CDR3 length is 16 residues. The J segment lost 8 bases and the V segment lost 6 bases, leaving 14 bases of the junction unmatched. CDR3 nucleotide sequence: TGTGCCAGCAGTTCAACAACAGGGGGCACTCGCGATGAGCAGTTCTTC. It encodes CASSSTTGGTRDEQFF.

The V call is TRBV28, the J call TRBJ2-1, with a tentative D call TRBD1 (6 bases). From germline, CDR1 is MDHEN and CDR2 SYDVKM. CDR3 size: 12 residues. The germline V and J ends were trimmed by 3 bases and 10 bases, with 10 bases remaining between them. CDR3 protein: CASSFWGPEQFF. In DNA, the CDR3 is TGTGCCAGCAGTTTCTGGGGGCCGGAGCAGTTCTTC.